This TCR beta chain was obtained from a study of blood T cell repertoires in COVID-19. About the research overall: There were acute and convalescent COVID-19 samples, and they came from the United States, Italy and Spain. Sources were T cells, B-cell-depleted T cells, or PBMCs; the material itself was cDNA or gDNA.

Authors' methods: Reference gene primer amplification gave nucleated cell count estimates. Method: immunoSEQ multiplex PCR; TCRdb's copy keeps in-frame clones and lacks some. V, J and clone size are taken as reported in that table, and D and trimming were inferred from the DNA itself. The data contain about 13,000 clones, 90% of them singletons. Trimming removed 4 bases from V and 8 bases from J; junction bases left unmatched: 8. Germline values: CDR1 SGHDN, CDR2 FVKESK. CDR3 length equals 15 residues. The chain has TRBV14 and TRBJ1-4, with 9 positions matching TRBD1. Sequencing input: peripheral blood. The clonotype originates from a human donor with active COVID-19. The donor label of this sample is uncertain. The CDR3 region has the DNA TGTGCCAGCAGCCTCGCCGGGACAGGGAGGGAAAAACTGTTTTTT. Its translation: CASSLAGTGREKLFF.